This TCR beta chain emerged from a study of control samples from healthy donors and cancer patients. V trimming: 6 bases; J trimming: 10 bases; junction bases outside the gene matches: 5. The CDR3 is made up of 13 amino acids. The table came from immunoSEQ multiplex PCR; TCRdb's copy has only in-frame clones and leaves some out. The repertoire holds roughly 200,000 clones, roughly nine tenths seen once, with approximately 2% in the top ten. This chain links TRBV12-3 or TRBV12-4 with TRBJ1-6, with 8 bases identical to TRBD1. The clonotype comes from a man aged 25 to 45 in good health. Sequenced material: blood. The CDR3 nucleotides are TGTGCCAGCAGGCGACAGGGGTGGTCACCCCTCCACTTT. Translating gives CASRRQGWSPLHF.